The 25 T cell receptor beta chains presented below share a single source sample, sequenced in a study of blood T cell repertoires in COVID-19. Here immunoSEQ multiplex PCR was the method, and the copy in TCRdb shows in-frame clones only, minus some. The profile covers some 120,000 clones, with roughly 86% appearing a single time and approximately 5% taken by the ten largest. Sequenced: peripheral blood. These receptors originate from a human donor in a cohort sampled during active COVID-19.

The V gene is TRBV6-5, the J gene TRBJ2-1; TRBD1 aligns across 7 bases. V was clipped by 6 bases and J by 13 bases; unmatched bases: 12. There are 13 residues in the CDR3. The germline gives CDR1 MNHEY, CDR2 SVGAGI. CDR3 loop: CASRPGTDRTQFF. CDR3 in DNA: TGTGCCAGCAGACCCGGGACAGACAGAACTCAGTTCTTC.

The rearrangement joins TRBV18 to TRBJ2-6, with a possible D match to TRBD1 (5 bases). V lost 3 bases to trimming and J lost 0 bases, with 6 bases between them. The CDR3 runs 15 residues. CDR1 and CDR2 from the germline V gene are KGHSH and LQKENI. The DNA of the CDR3 is TGTGCCAGCTCACCGACAGTCTCTGGGGCCAACGTCCTGACTTTC. The encoded protein is CASSPTVSGANVLTF.

The CDR3 reads CASSEAGGPYEQYF. The CDR3 region has the DNA TGTGCCAGCAGTGAGGCGGGAGGGCCCTACGAGCAGTACTTC. The V and J genes are TRBV11-3 and TRBJ2-7, with 9 bases that match TRBD2. The CDR3 covers 14 residues. The V segment lost 6 bases and the J segment 2 bases; nucleotides outside the gene matches: 5. In germline, CDR1 is SGHNT, CDR2 YENEEA.

The chain has TRBV5-4 and TRBJ2-2, with D possibly matching TRBD1 (6 bases). This CDR3 is 14 amino acids long. Germline loops: CDR1 SGHNT, CDR2 YYREEE (reference sequence). V was cut by 4 bases and J by 8 bases, with 15 bases left in between. DNA for the CDR3: TGTGCCAGCAGCCGACCGGACAGTTTAGGGGAGCTGTTTTTT. It is translated as CASSRPDSLGELFF.

This rearrangement joins TRBV5-4 to TRBJ2-1, with 8 nucleotides matching TRBD2. The CDR3 spans 17 residues. V trimming: 6 bases; J trimming: 0 bases; junction bases outside the gene matches: 11. Per germline, CDR1 SGHNT and CDR2 YYREEE (reference sequence). The CDR3 loop reads CASNPKLAGGSYNEQFF. The CDR3 DNA sequence: TGTGCCAGCAACCCCAAGCTCGCGGGGGGCTCCTACAATGAGCAGTTCTTC. The full variable domain, its missing parts supplied by reference TRBV5-4 and TRBJ2-1, is ETGVTQSPTHLIKTRGQQVTLRCSSQSGHNTVSWYQQALGQGPQFIFQYYREEENGRGNFPPRFSGLQFPNYSSELNVNALELDDSALYLCASNPKLAGGSYNEQFFGPGTRLTVL.

As DNA, the CDR3 is TGTGCCAGCAGCTTAGGCGGAAAGGGAGAAGAAAAACTGTTTTTT. Protein sequence: CASSLGGKGEEKLFF. The rearrangement links TRBV7-2 to TRBJ1-4; D not certain. V lost 1 base and J 8 bases, leaving 14 bases between the germline ends. There are 15 residues in the CDR3. CDR1 SGHTA and CDR2 FQGNSA come from the germline V gene. Supplemented by reference TRBV7-2 and TRBJ1-4, the full variable domain reads GAGVSQSPSNKVTEKGKDVELRCDPISGHTALYWYRQSLGQGLEFLIYFQGNSAPDKSGLPSDRFSAERTGGSVSTLTIQRTQQEDSAVYLCASSLGGKGEEKLFFGSGTQLSVL.

This chain uses TRBV18 with TRBJ2-1, with 9 bases that match TRBD2. The J segment lost 8 bases and the V segment lost 2 bases, leaving 13 bases of the junction unmatched. Germline CDR1 is KGHSH and CDR2 is LQKENI. The CDR3 length is 17 residues. The CDR3 DNA reads TGTGCCAGCTCACCAAGGAGGGGACTAGCTGGGGTGCATGAGCAGTTCTTC. Translated: CASSPRRGLAGVHEQFF.

The V and J genes are TRBV5-5 and TRBJ2-5; a possible D gene is TRBD2 (5 bases). CDR3 length: 14 amino acids. In germline, CDR1 is SGHKS, CDR2 YYEKEE (reference sequence). Deletions cut 4 bases from V and 2 bases from J, with 12 bases between. CDR3 nucleotide sequence: TGTGCCAGCAGCCCAAGCGGATTACAAGAGACCCAGTACTTC. Translation gives CASSPSGLQETQYF.

Regarding this clone: One end of the junction is discordant with germline, which a read error may explain. The V and J genes are TRBV7-7 and TRBJ2-5; 15 bases align to TRBD2. The germline V gene has CDR1 SSHAT and CDR2 FNYEAQ (reference sequence). This CDR3 contains 15 residues. The CDR3 reads CASSWTSGRGETQYF. In DNA form, the CDR3 reads TGTGCTAGCAGCTGGACTAGCGGGAGGGGAGAGACCCAGTACTTC.

The genes are TRBV29-1 and TRBJ2-2; D call uncertain. Between the trimmed V and J ends, which lost 4 bases and 4 bases, there was a span of 13 bases. Germline CDR1 reads SQVTM; CDR2 reads ANQGSEA. The CDR3 loop spans 14 amino acids. The DNA for the CDR3 is TGCAGCGTTGGTTTGTCGGGTAGCACCGGGGAGCTGTTTTTT. It yields the protein CSVGLSGSTGELFF.

This chain joins TRBV3-1 (or the pseudogene TRBV3-2) and TRBJ2-7; the D is unclear. The germline V gene encodes CDR1 LGHDT and CDR2 YNNKEL (reference sequence). V was shortened by 0 bases and J by 3 bases, with 6 bases between the two germline ends. The CDR3 consists of 13 residues. The CDR3 DNA reads as TGTGCCAGCAGCCAAGACGTCAGCTACGAGCAGTACTTC. Protein: CASSQDVSYEQYF.

The gene calls are TRBV28 and TRBJ1-1; TRBD1 matches at 8 bases. The CDR3 consists of 12 residues. V trimming: 11 bases; J trimming: 0 bases; junction bases outside the gene matches: 2. Per germline, CDR1 MDHEN and CDR2 SYDVKM. CDR3 sequence: CAVDRVNTEAFF. The DNA for the CDR3 is TGTGCCGTGGACAGGGTGAACACTGAAGCTTTCTTT.

The rearrangement links TRBV11-2 to TRBJ2-3; D might be TRBD2 (6 bases). Trimming removed 8 bases at V and 6 bases at J, with 12 bases between. The CDR3 runs to 12 residues. Germline V lookup: CDR1 SGHAT, CDR2 FQNNGV. CDR3 DNA sequence: TGTGCCAGCCGGGGGAGGACCGATACGCAGTATTTT. This gives the protein CASRGRTDTQYF.

The gene calls are TRBV4-1 and TRBJ1-1, with D uncertain. Trimming cost V 4 bases and J 3 bases, with 18 bases left between them. The CDR3 loop spans 16 amino acids. CDR1 MGHRA and CDR2 YSYEKL come from the germline V gene. The CDR3 bases are TGCGCCAGCAGCCGTACAACCGGGAATTTGGACACTGAAGCTTTCTTT. This gives the protein CASSRTTGNLDTEAFF.

The genes are TRBV7-2 and TRBJ2-5; TRBD2 matches at 11 bases. The V gene's germline CDR1 is SGHTA and CDR2 FQGNSA. The CDR3 has 17 residues. Trimming at V came to 4 bases and at J to 6 bases, leaving 13 bases not matched to a gene. The CDR3 loop is CASSSPGIAGGGKTQYF. The CDR3 DNA follows: TGTGCCAGCAGCTCGCCAGGGATAGCGGGAGGGGGGAAGACCCAGTACTTC.

The chain uses TRBV27 and TRBJ2-3; 10 nucleotides align to TRBD2. CDR1 and CDR2 from the germline V gene are MNHEY and SMNVEV (reference sequence). The CDR3 is made up of 16 amino acids. V gave up 3 bases and J gave up 3 bases; unmatched junction bases: 6. This chain's CDR3 is CASSFGTSVRTDTQYF. CDR3 sequence (DNA): TGTGCCAGCAGTTTCGGGACTAGCGTGAGGACAGATACGCAGTATTTT.

The chain carries TRBV5-1 and TRBJ2-5; TRBD1 matches 9 bases. The CDR3 loop spans 14 amino acids. V was clipped by 4 bases and J by 5 bases; unmatched bases: 6. CDR1 is SGHRS and CDR2 is YFSETQ in the germline V gene. The CDR3 is CASSGGQGVETQYF. CDR3 nucleotides: TGCGCCAGCAGCGGGGGACAGGGCGTCGAGACCCAGTACTTC. Full variable domain (missing parts from reference TRBV5-1 and TRBJ2-5): KAGVTQTPRYLIKTRGQQVTLSCSPISGHRSVSWYQQTPGQGLQFLFEYFSETQRNKGNFPGRFSGRQFSNSRSEMNVSTLELGDSALYLCASSGGQGVETQYFGPGTRLLVL.

The V and J genes are TRBV28 and TRBJ1-1; TRBD1 is a possible D gene (5 bases). Germline V gene lookup returns CDR1 MDHEN and CDR2 SYDVKM. The V end was cut by 6 bases, the J end by 3 bases, with 20 bases between. This CDR3 spans 16 amino acids. CDR3 amino acids: CASSSQGGTRDTEAFF. For the CDR3, the DNA is TGTGCCAGCAGCTCCCAGGGAGGTACTCGAGACACTGAAGCTTTCTTT.

The J gene is TRBJ2-5, the V gene TRBV30, with TRBD1 as a possible D gene (5 bases). The CDR3 spans 13 residues. V was pared by 7 bases and J by 4 bases, with 16 bases between. The V gene's germline CDR1 is GTSNPN and CDR2 SVGIG (reference sequence). This CDR3 reads CALGLRVGETQYF. The CDR3 DNA reads as TGTGCCTTGGGGCTCAGGGTAGGAGAGACCCAGTACTTC.

V is TRBV24-1 and J is TRBJ2-6; the D is unclear. The CDR3 is made up of 15 amino acids. The germline V gene has CDR1 KGHDR and CDR2 SFDVKD. Trimming removed 7 bases from V and 2 bases from J, with 11 bases in between. The chain's CDR3 is CATSVGRTGANVLTF. DNA of the CDR3: TGTGCCACCAGCGTGGGCAGGACTGGGGCCAACGTCCTGACTTTC.

V usage is TRBV19 and J usage is TRBJ2-5, with TRBD1 matching over 7 bases. Trimming removed 5 bases from V and 5 bases from J; junction bases left unmatched: 14. Germline values: CDR1 LNHDA, CDR2 SQIVND (reference sequence). CDR3 length: 16 amino acids. This CDR3 is CASSSSATGVGETQYF. The DNA of the CDR3 is TGTGCCAGTAGTTCCAGCGCAACAGGGGTAGGGGAGACCCAGTACTTC.

This clone was recorded only once. This sequence joins TRBV9 and TRBJ2-5, with a possible D match to TRBD1 (5 bases). Germline CDR1 and CDR2: SGDLS and YYNGEE. This CDR3 is built from 15 residues. V lost 0 bases and J lost 5, with 14 bases in between. CDR3 region: CASSVGNGAGETQYF. CDR3 DNA: TGTGCCAGCAGCGTAGGTAATGGGGCAGGGGAGACCCAGTACTTC.

V usage is TRBV2 and J usage is TRBJ2-2; perhaps TRBD1 as D (5 bases). Germline V CDR1 and CDR2: SNHLY, FYNNEI. The V gene lost 3 bases and the J gene lost 3 bases, with 14 bases spanning the gap. This CDR3 spans 16 amino acids. CDR3 sequence (DNA): TGTGCCAGCAGTGATTTCGGCAGGGCCGACACCGGGGAGCTGTTTTTT. This gives the protein CASSDFGRADTGELFF.

The chain employs TRBV11-3 and TRBJ2-1, with TRBD2 identical over 10 bases. Per germline, CDR1 SGHNT and CDR2 YENEEA. This CDR3 is 17 amino acids long. The ends lost 5 bases at V and 10 bases at J; junction bases unmatched: 17. In nucleotides, the CDR3 is TGTGCCAGCAGCGCCCATTCACTAGCGGGACCCCGGGGGGAGCAGTTCTTC. Translating it yields CASSAHSLAGPRGEQFF.

The V call is TRBV30, the J call TRBJ2-3; TRBD2 matches at 14 bases. Germline-derived CDR1 and CDR2 are GTSNPN and SVGIG (reference sequence). CDR3 size: 17 residues. V gave up 2 bases and J gave up 3 bases; unmatched junction bases: 7. The CDR3 nucleotides read TGTGCCTGGAGTACCGGGACTAGCGGGAGAGTGACAGATACGCAGTATTTT. Protein sequence: CAWSTGTSGRVTDTQYF.